What follows are 19 T cell receptor beta chains derived from one specimen sequenced in a study of blood T cell repertoires in COVID-19. Repertoires were generated with immunoSEQ multiplex PCR, while TCRdb's copy carries only in-frame clones and drops some. Of about 310,000 clones in the sample, approximately 91% were seen once. Sequenced: PBMCs or T cells enriched from blood (not recorded which). These receptors were obtained from a woman in her forties who had recovered from COVID-19.

The V gene is TRBV19, the J gene TRBJ1-1; TRBD1 is a possible D gene (5 bases). Germline V gene lookup returns CDR1 LNHDA and CDR2 SQIVND (reference sequence). CDR3 length: 17 amino acids. Trimming removed 8 bases at V and 5 bases at J, with 27 bases between. CDR3 in amino acids: CASSPSYDRLLTTEAFF. The CDR3 nucleotides are TGTGCCAGTTCCCCCTCTTATGACAGACTTCTTACTACTGAAGCTTTCTTT.

V gene TRBV13 combines with J gene TRBJ2-1; TRBD2 is a possible D gene (5 bases). Trimming left V 5 bases short and J 0 bases short, with 8 bases between. This CDR3 has 14 amino acids. Per germline, CDR1 PRHDT and CDR2 FYEKMQ (reference sequence). The CDR3 is CASSAGNSYNEQFF. The CDR3 DNA reads as TGTGCCAGCAGCGCCGGGAACTCCTACAATGAGCAGTTCTTC.

The V call is TRBV6-5, the J call TRBJ2-3; possibly TRBD1 for D (6 bases). Germline-derived CDR1 and CDR2 are MNHEY and SVGAGI. The CDR3 totals 14 residues. Trimming stripped 4 bases from V and 1 base from J, with 9 bases between. The CDR3: CASSLDRGTDTQYF. CDR3 DNA: TGTGCCAGCAGTTTGGACAGAGGCACAGATACGCAGTATTTT.

The chain recombines TRBV7-9 with TRBJ1-5; D possibly corresponds to TRBD1 (6 bases). The germline gives CDR1 SEHNR, CDR2 FQNEAQ (reference sequence). Trimming left V 0 bases short and J 2 bases short, with 11 bases between. The CDR3 length is 16 residues. The chain's CDR3 is CASSLAGGAGNQPQHF. DNA of the CDR3: TGTGCCAGCAGCTTAGCTGGGGGCGCGGGCAATCAGCCCCAGCATTTT.

The rearrangement uses TRBV19 and TRBJ2-1, with TRBD2 matching over 7 bases. The CDR3 totals 14 residues. CDR1 is LNHDA, CDR2 SQIVND, per germline (reference sequence). V lost 6 bases to trimming and J lost 7 bases; unmatched junction nucleotides: 9. The CDR3 region has the DNA TGTGCCAGTAGATCCGGGAGCGGGGCAAATGAGCAGTTCTTC. It translates to CASRSGSGANEQFF.

The V gene is TRBV28, the J gene TRBJ1-6; D not resolved. The V gene's germline CDR1 is MDHEN and CDR2 SYDVKM. Between the trimmed V and J ends, which lost 5 bases and 7 bases, there was a span of 6 bases. The CDR3 is 12 amino acids. The CDR3: CASSVLNSPLHF. CDR3 sequence (DNA): TGTGCCAGCAGTGTCTTGAATTCACCCCTCCACTTT.

V gene TRBV2 combines with J gene TRBJ1-1; 7 bases align to TRBD1. V was pared by 7 bases and J by 4 bases, with 15 bases of the junction left unmatched. Germline V CDR1 and CDR2: SNHLY, FYNNEI. The length of the CDR3 is 16 residues. In DNA, the CDR3 is TGTGCCAGCAACGGGGGGGTGACAGGGTGGAGCACTGAAGCTTTCTTT. It encodes CASNGGVTGWSTEAFF.

V usage is TRBV7-3 and J usage is TRBJ2-3; D is ambiguous. Trimming removed 4 bases at V and 6 bases at J, with 11 bases between. The CDR3 has 13 residues. Germline V gene data show CDR1 as SGHTA and CDR2 as FQGTGA. The CDR3 DNA follows: TGTGCCAGCAGCTCCCCGGGTATGGATACGCAGTATTTT. Protein: CASSSPGMDTQYF.

The chain combines TRBV27 with TRBJ1-1; D is possibly TRBD1 (5 bases). The CDR3 length is 14 residues. V dropped 8 bases and J dropped 6 bases, with 19 bases sitting between them. Germline V lookup: CDR1 MNHEY, CDR2 SMNVEV (reference sequence). In nucleotides, the CDR3 is TGTGCCAGCCACCCTTTACGGGGGAGTTCTGAAGCTTTCTTT. Translating it yields CASHPLRGSSEAFF.

The CDR3 region has the DNA TGTGCCAGTGGGTGGCGGGGGACGCGGGAGGAGACCCAGTACTTC. This codes for CASGWRGTREETQYF. The rearrangement links TRBV2 to TRBJ2-5; TRBD2 matches 7 bases. V gave up 9 bases and J gave up 5 bases; unmatched junction bases: 15. Germline V gives CDR1 SNHLY, CDR2 FYNNEI. The CDR3 has 15 residues.

The chain uses TRBV7-2 and TRBJ2-5; 7 nucleotides agree with TRBD2. This CDR3 has 15 residues. Looked up from germline, CDR1 is SGHTA and CDR2 is FQGNSA. Trimming took 1 base from V and 5 from J; bases not matched to a gene: 7. The CDR3 bases are TGTGCCAGCAGCTTAGGGGGGGGAATTTGGGAGACCCAGTACTTC. Protein product: CASSLGGGIWETQYF. The entire variable domain, with the rest obtained from reference TRBV7-2 and TRBJ2-5, is as follows: GAGVSQSPSNKVTEKGKDVELRCDPISGHTALYWYRQSLGQGLEFLIYFQGNSAPDKSGLPSDRFSAERTGGSVSTLTIQRTQQEDSAVYLCASSLGGGIWETQYFGPGTRLLVL.

The chain uses TRBV3-1 (or the pseudogene TRBV3-2) and TRBJ2-7, with D hard to call. CDR1 is LGHDT and CDR2 is YNNKEL in the germline V gene (reference sequence). The CDR3 runs to 14 residues. The germline V and J ends were trimmed by 1 base and 0 bases, with 7 bases remaining between them. CDR3 sequence: CASSQGESSYEQYF. CDR3 bases: TGTGCCAGCAGCCAAGGTGAGAGCTCCTACGAGCAGTACTTC.

V is TRBV7-2 and J is TRBJ2-7; D is ambiguous. Germline CDR1 reads SGHTA; CDR2 reads FQGNSA. This CDR3 contains 14 residues. Trimming removed 0 bases from V and 6 bases from J, with 12 bases in between. CDR3 DNA sequence: TGTGCCAGCAGCTTAGCGCCGGCTAGTGGCGAGCAGTACTTC. Its protein is CASSLAPASGEQYF.

This sequence joins TRBV18 and TRBJ2-7, with D perhaps matching TRBD2 (5 bases). The germline CDR1 and CDR2 sequences are KGHSH and LQKENI. CDR3 length: 15 amino acids. V lost 1 base and J lost 4, with 14 bases in between. CDR3 region: CASSPLDGGRYEQYF. CDR3 DNA: TGTGCCAGCTCACCACTTGATGGAGGCCGGTACGAGCAGTACTTC.

This clone has a single count. The genes are TRBV7-8 and TRBJ1-1, with 7 bases matching TRBD1. Germline V CDR1 and CDR2: SGHVS, FQNEAQ. This CDR3 contains 17 residues. The J segment lost 7 bases and the V segment lost 2 bases, leaving 16 bases of the junction unmatched. CDR3 in amino acids: CASSLLTGSSWAGEAFF. The CDR3 bases are TGTGCCAGCAGCTTACTGACAGGGTCTTCCTGGGCTGGTGAAGCTTTCTTT.

This rearrangement joins TRBV30 to TRBJ1-5, with D possibly matching TRBD1 (5 bases). The CDR3 runs 15 residues. Germline V CDR1 and CDR2: GTSNPN, SVGIG (reference sequence). V gave up 3 bases and J gave up 3 bases, with 15 bases separating them. In DNA form, the CDR3 reads TGTGCCTGGAGCCCAATGGGGCCGTACAATCAGCCCCAGCATTTT. This sequence encodes CAWSPMGPYNQPQHF.

CDR3 in DNA: TGCGCCAGCAGCGGACAGGGCTATCAGCCCCAGCATTTT. Translated: CASSGQGYQPQHF. The chain uses TRBV10-2 and TRBJ1-5; 8 bases fit TRBD1. The junction had 3 bases not matched to a gene; V was cut back by 6 bases and J by 5 bases. This CDR3 has 13 amino acids. The germline CDR1 and CDR2 sequences are WSHSY and SAAADI.

This chain connects TRBV7-9 to TRBJ1-3, with a weak D call TRBD1 (6 bases). Germline CDR1 reads SEHNR; CDR2 reads FQNEAQ (reference sequence). The ends were cut back, 5 bases at V and 0 bases at J, with 14 bases in the middle. The CDR3 extends over 16 amino acids. The CDR3 here is CASSLHRDHSGNTIYF. The CDR3 DNA is TGTGCCAGCAGCCTTCACAGGGATCACTCTGGAAACACCATATATTTT.

The chain combines TRBV10-3 with TRBJ1-3; D ambiguous. V dropped 10 bases and J dropped 0 bases, with 10 bases sitting between them. CDR1 ENHRY and CDR2 SYGVKD come from the germline V gene. The CDR3 loop spans 13 amino acids. The CDR3 DNA follows: TGTGCCAGCGTAGGGAGCTCTGGAAACACCATATATTTT. It encodes CASVGSSGNTIYF.